A single sample is the source of the 20 T cell receptor beta chains below, sequenced in a study of PD-1 blockade in classical Hodgkin lymphoma. Libraries were prepared by immunoSEQ multiplex PCR; TCRdb keeps only in-frame clonotypes and omits some of them. This repertoire shows 95,000 to 120,000 clones, 89% found once; its top ten account for about 20%. Every patient experienced relapse after autologous stem cell transplantation, and brentuximab vedotin exposure varied. The sample consisted of peripheral blood mononuclear cells (PBMCs), taken before the second cycle of nivolumab. These receptors were collected from a human donor with classical Hodgkin lymphoma.

This chain links TRBV2 with TRBJ2-1, with no clear D. CDR3 size: 13 residues. Trimming pared 7 bases from V and 0 bases from J, leaving 7 bases between. Germline V gene sequence: CDR1 SNHLY, CDR2 FYNNEI. The CDR3 loop reads CASKDFSYNEQFF. Written as DNA, the CDR3 is TGTGCCAGCAAAGATTTCTCCTACAATGAGCAGTTCTTC.

As regards this clone: The junction departs from germline at one end; a sequencing error may be responsible. CDR3 residues: CASGFVGGPGELFF. Written as DNA, the CDR3 is TGTGCCAGCGGCTTCGTTGGGGGCCCCGGGGAGCTGTTTTTT. The chain links TRBV7-8 to TRBJ2-2; perhaps TRBD1 as D (6 bases). This CDR3 comprises 14 residues. Germline V gene data show CDR1 as SGHVS and CDR2 as FQNEAQ. Together with reference TRBV7-8 and TRBJ2-2, the CDR3 gives the full variable domain: GAGVSQSPRYKVAKRGQDVALRCDPISGHVSLFWYQQALGQGPEFLTYFQNEAQLDKSGLPSDRFFAERPEGSVSTLKIQRTQQEDSAVYLCASGFVGGPGELFFGEGSRLTVL.

This rearrangement joins TRBV6-5 to TRBJ1-4; no firm D call. V was clipped by 4 bases and J by 4 bases, with 10 bases between them. The CDR3 sequence is 14 residues long. The germline CDR1 and CDR2 sequences are MNHEY and SVGAGI. CDR3 sequence: CASSSMVLNEKLFF. For the CDR3, the DNA is TGTGCCAGCAGTTCGATGGTCCTTAATGAAAAACTGTTTTTT.

The genes are TRBV5-1 and TRBJ2-7; 9 bases match TRBD2. The CDR3 is 17 amino acids. J lost 5 bases, V lost 1 base, and 13 bases had no gene match. CDR1 and CDR2 (germline): SGHRS, YFSETQ. In nucleotides, the CDR3 is TGCGCCAGCAGCTTGATTTCTAGCGGGAACCCGCCTAACGAGCAGTACTTC. It codes for CASSLISSGNPPNEQYF.

The chain uses TRBV28 and TRBJ2-5, with 11 positions matching TRBD2. J was trimmed by 1 base and V by 6 bases; bases with no gene match: 7. This CDR3 has 16 amino acids. CDR1 and CDR2 from the germline V gene are MDHEN and SYDVKM. The CDR3 DNA reads as TGTGCCAGCAGCGCTAGCGGGAGGCCCTCCCAAGAGACCCAGTACTTC. Residues: CASSASGRPSQETQYF. Full variable domain (outside the CDR3, taken from reference TRBV28 and TRBJ2-5): DVKVTQSSRYLVKRTGEKVFLECVQDMDHENMFWYRQDPGLGLRLIYFSYDVKMKEKGDIPEGYSVSREKKERFSLILESASTNQTSMYLCASSASGRPSQETQYFGPGTRLLVL.

The chain uses TRBV7-6 and TRBJ2-1; 10 bases match TRBD2. The germline V gene encodes CDR1 SGHVS and CDR2 FNYEAQ. The J segment lost 2 bases and the V segment lost 6 bases, leaving 4 bases of the junction unmatched. The CDR3 consists of 15 residues. CDR3 protein: CASSGGLATYNEQFF. The DNA of the CDR3 is TGTGCCAGCAGTGGGGGACTAGCGACCTACAATGAGCAGTTCTTC.

This clone was found a few times. This chain uses TRBV28 with TRBJ1-5, with no clear D. The germline gives CDR1 MDHEN, CDR2 SYDVKM. The V end was cut by 2 bases, the J end by 3 bases, with 8 bases between. The CDR3 length is 14 residues. This CDR3 reads CASSLAVINQPQHF. DNA of the CDR3: TGTGCCAGCAGTTTAGCAGTGATCAATCAGCCCCAGCATTTT.

The genes are TRBV7-9 and TRBJ1-1, with D possibly being TRBD1 (5 bases). The CDR3 is 15 amino acids. V lost 5 bases and J 5 bases, leaving 18 bases between the germline ends. CDR1 is SEHNR and CDR2 is FQNEAQ in the germline V gene (reference sequence). The CDR3 is CASSPRGAGRTEAFF. The CDR3 DNA sequence: TGTGCCAGCAGCCCTCGCGGGGCAGGGCGAACTGAAGCTTTCTTT.

The CDR3 region is CASSLSGTGNVEQYF. DNA of the CDR3: TGTGCCAGCAGTTTATCGGGGACGGGGAACGTCGAGCAGTACTTC. This chain joins TRBV27 and TRBJ2-7; TRBD1 or TRBD2 may be the D gene (5 bases each). The CDR3 has 15 amino acids. The germline gives CDR1 MNHEY, CDR2 SMNVEV (reference sequence). Deletions cut 0 bases from V and 6 bases from J, with 15 bases between.

The rearrangement links TRBV6-5 to TRBJ2-7; 7 nucleotides align to TRBD2. The CDR3 is made up of 14 amino acids. V shed 0 bases and J 5 bases; nucleotides not matched to a gene: 4. Germline CDR1 MNHEY, CDR2 SVGAGI. In DNA form, the CDR3 reads TGTGCCAGCAGTTACTCAGGCGGGAGCGACGAGCAGTACTTC. It translates to CASSYSGGSDEQYF.

The chain is built from TRBV6-5 and TRBJ1-4; D is ambiguous. CDR1 and CDR2 (germline): MNHEY, SVGAGI. This CDR3 region has 15 residues. V was trimmed by 2 bases and J by 2 bases, leaving 9 bases between them. The CDR3 region is CASSYEGFTNEKLFF. The CDR3 DNA is TGTGCCAGCAGTTACGAGGGATTTACTAATGAAAAACTGTTTTTT.

The chain has TRBV4-2 and TRBJ2-2; D is perhaps TRBD1 or TRBD2 (5 bases each). The CDR3 extends over 16 amino acids. CDR1 LGHNA and CDR2 YNFKEQ come from the germline V gene. The V end lost 3 bases, the J end lost 2 bases, and 13 bases lay between the germline ends. The CDR3 DNA follows: TGTGCCAGCAGCCAGACCGGGACCGATAACACCGGGGAGCTGTTTTTT. This sequence encodes CASSQTGTDNTGELFF.

This clone occurred once. V and J are TRBV5-1 and TRBJ2-7, with D perhaps being TRBD1 or TRBD2 (6 bases each). The CDR3 runs 15 residues. Germline V gene lookup returns CDR1 SGHRS and CDR2 YFSETQ. The V and J ends lost 5 bases and 2 bases respectively, with 17 bases between them. CDR3 residues: CASRARGAFTYEQYF. CDR3 in DNA: TGCGCCAGCAGAGCGAGGGGGGCTTTTACCTACGAGCAGTACTTC.

This sequence joins TRBV6-6 and TRBJ2-2; 10 nucleotides align to TRBD2. CDR3 length equals 15 residues. After removal of 7 bases from V and 6 bases from J, the junction contained 8 bases not matched to a gene. Germline lookup yields CDR1 MNHNY and CDR2 SVGAGI (reference sequence). The CDR3 nucleotides are TGTGCCAGCACCTACGAAGCGGGAGGGGCCGGGGAGCTGTTTTTT. It encodes CASTYEAGGAGELFF.

This clone turned up a few times. This chain connects TRBV19 to TRBJ2-7, with TRBD2 matching over 10 bases. The CDR3 extends over 17 amino acids. In germline, CDR1 is LNHDA, CDR2 SQIVND (reference sequence). The V and J ends lost 6 bases and 0 bases, in that order; junction bases with no gene match: 11. This CDR3 reads CASSRGGLAGDSYEQYF. The CDR3 nucleotides read TGTGCCAGTAGCCGGGGCGGGCTAGCGGGAGACTCCTACGAGCAGTACTTC.

The gene calls are TRBV19 and TRBJ1-4, with TRBD1 identical over 7 bases. The CDR3 extends over 14 amino acids. Germline assignment: CDR1 LNHDA and CDR2 SQIVND (reference sequence). Trimming at V came to 4 bases and at J to 8 bases, leaving 7 bases not matched to a gene. The CDR3 is CASSNGQVQEKLFF. The CDR3 region has the DNA TGTGCCAGTAGTAACGGACAGGTACAGGAAAAACTGTTTTTT.

The V and J genes are TRBV18 and TRBJ1-4, with TRBD1 matching 9 bases. With 3 bases clipped from V and 5 bases from J, the junction kept 7 bases outside the gene matches. CDR1 and CDR2 (germline): KGHSH, LQKENI. CDR3 length equals 16 residues. This CDR3 reads CASSPLTGGSNEKLFF. CDR3 bases: TGTGCCAGCTCACCCCTTACAGGGGGCTCCAATGAAAAACTGTTTTTT.

In its sample, this clone was seen once. This sequence joins TRBV6-5 and TRBJ1-1; 9 bases match TRBD1. Germline V gene data show CDR1 as MNHEY and CDR2 as SVGAGI. J was trimmed by 5 bases and V by 8 bases; bases with no gene match: 9. The CDR3 extends over 14 amino acids. The CDR3 DNA reads as TGTGCCAGCTGGTGGACAGGGGCGGGGACTGAAGCTTTCTTT. This sequence encodes CASWWTGAGTEAFF.

CDR3 region: CASSAGTGVTDTQYF. The CDR3 DNA sequence: TGTGCCAGCAGTGCCGGGACAGGGGTTACAGATACGCAGTATTTT. The V call is TRBV5-6, the J call TRBJ2-3; 10 bases are shared with TRBD1. Looked up from germline, CDR1 is SGHDT and CDR2 is YYEEEE. V lost 5 bases to trimming and J lost 3 bases; unmatched junction nucleotides: 6. The CDR3 contains 15 residues.

The chain links TRBV6-5 to TRBJ1-2; possible D gene TRBD1, 5 bases. Trimming stripped 6 bases from V and 8 bases from J, with 10 bases between. This CDR3 has 11 amino acids. From germline, CDR1 is MNHEY and CDR2 SVGAGI. CDR3 coding DNA: TGTGCCAGCAGCTCAGGGCGAGGCTACACCTTC. Translation gives CASSSGRGYTF.